The rows below give T cell receptor beta chains drawn from one sample of a study of beta chain features in type 1 diabetes. The table came from immunoSEQ multiplex PCR; TCRdb's copy has only in-frame clones and leaves some out. The data hold over 120,000 clones, with just over 9% observed a single time. Sequenced sample: central memory CD4+ T cells from blood. These receptors came from a young man in good health. Each CDR3 is given with its conserved first and last residue. Fields, in order: J gene, D gene, clone size, V gene, CDR3 protein, CDR3 DNA. A D gene is named only where the DNA matches it firmly. Clone sizes are given selectively: once, few, many, or a class where the clone is expanded.

J gene: TRBJ2-1; D gene: TRBD2; clone size: few; V gene: TRBV5-1; CDR3 protein: CASSYTSGAYNEQFF; CDR3 DNA: TGCGCCAGCAGCTATACTAGCGGGGCCTACAATGAGCAGTTCTTC
J gene: TRBJ2-3; D gene: TRBD1; clone size: -; V gene: TRBV7-9; CDR3 protein: CASSGGQPDTQYF; CDR3 DNA: TGTGCCAGCAGCGGGGGACAGCCGGATACGCAGTATTTT
J gene: TRBJ2-6; D gene: TRBD2; clone size: -; V gene: TRBV7-2; CDR3 protein: CASSPGLGSSGANVLTF; CDR3 DNA: TGTGCCAGCAGCCCGGGACTAGGCTCCTCTGGGGCCAACGTCCTGACTTTC
J gene: TRBJ1-2; D gene: TRBD1; clone size: -; V gene: TRBV27; CDR3 protein: CASRPTGGYGYTF; CDR3 DNA: TGTGCCAGCAGGCCGACAGGGGGTTATGGCTACACCTTC
J gene: TRBJ2-7; D gene: TRBD1; clone size: few; V gene: TRBV18; CDR3 protein: CASSPSRDRGIYEQYF; CDR3 DNA: TGTGCCAGCTCACCCTCCAGGGACAGGGGGATCTACGAGCAGTACTTC
J gene: TRBJ1-4; D gene: -; clone size: -; V gene: TRBV19; CDR3 protein: CATRTRINEKLFF; CDR3 DNA: TGTGCCACTCGGACACGGATTAATGAAAAACTGTTTTTT
J gene: TRBJ1-3; D gene: -; clone size: once; V gene: TRBV30; CDR3 protein: CAWSALGNTIYF; CDR3 DNA: TGTGCCTGGAGCGCACTCGGAAACACCATATATTTT
J gene: TRBJ2-2; D gene: TRBD2; clone size: -; V gene: TRBV9; CDR3 protein: CATGGGNTGELFF; CDR3 DNA: TGTGCCACCGGGGGGGGAAACACCGGGGAGCTGTTTTTT
J gene: TRBJ1-2; D gene: -; clone size: -; V gene: TRBV28; CDR3 protein: CASEDSINYGYTF; CDR3 DNA: TGTGCCAGCGAGGACAGCATAAACTATGGCTACACCTTC
J gene: TRBJ1-3; D gene: TRBD1; clone size: -; V gene: TRBV2; CDR3 protein: CASSLQGAASSGNTIYF; CDR3 DNA: TGTGCCAGCAGTTTACAGGGGGCCGCCAGCTCTGGAAACACCATATATTTT
J gene: TRBJ1-5; D gene: -; clone size: -; V gene: TRBV18; CDR3 protein: CASSLTGNQPQHF; CDR3 DNA: TGTGCCAGCTCCCTGACAGGAAATCAGCCCCAGCATTTT
J gene: TRBJ2-5; D gene: TRBD1; clone size: -; V gene: TRBV10-2; CDR3 protein: CASSDGQGEVKTQYF; CDR3 DNA: TGCGCCAGCAGTGACGGACAGGGAGAGGTGAAGACCCAGTACTTC
J gene: TRBJ2-5; D gene: TRBD2; clone size: few; V gene: TRBV2; CDR3 protein: CASSERRGDQETQYF; CDR3 DNA: TGTGCCAGCAGTGAACGGCGGGGGGACCAAGAGACCCAGTACTTC
J gene: TRBJ2-5; D gene: -; clone size: -; V gene: TRBV7-2; CDR3 protein: CASSLGQKPETQYF; CDR3 DNA: TGTGCCAGCAGCTTAGGACAGAAACCAGAGACCCAGTACTTC
J gene: TRBJ2-2; D gene: -; clone size: -; V gene: TRBV27; CDR3 protein: CASSRRGGLRNTGELFF; CDR3 DNA: TGTGCCAGCAGCCGTAGGGGGGGGTTGCGAAACACCGGGGAGCTGTTTTTT
J gene: TRBJ2-3; D gene: -; clone size: few; V gene: TRBV4-3; CDR3 protein: CASSQPRGTSFTDTQYF; CDR3 DNA: TGCGCCAGCAGCCAGCCCCGAGGAACTAGTTTCACAGATACGCAGTATTTT
J gene: TRBJ2-3; D gene: TRBD2; clone size: -; V gene: TRBV10-3; CDR3 protein: CAIRKTSGANTDTQYF; CDR3 DNA: TGTGCCATCAGGAAGACTAGCGGGGCGAACACAGATACGCAGTATTTT
J gene: TRBJ1-2; D gene: -; clone size: -; V gene: TRBV2; CDR3 protein: CASRRRTNYGYTF; CDR3 DNA: TGTGCCAGCAGGCGGCGGACTAACTATGGCTACACCTTC
J gene: TRBJ1-4; D gene: -; clone size: -; V gene: TRBV5-1; CDR3 protein: CASSSGQQNEKLFF; CDR3 DNA: TGCGCCAGCAGCTCTGGACAGCAGAATGAAAAACTGTTTTTT
J gene: TRBJ1-3; D gene: TRBD1; clone size: -; V gene: TRBV27; CDR3 protein: CASRRQGGNTIYF; CDR3 DNA: TGTGCCAGCAGGAGACAGGGTGGAAACACCATATATTTT
J gene: TRBJ1-2; D gene: -; clone size: -; V gene: TRBV7-2; CDR3 protein: CASSDDGGYTF; CDR3 DNA: TGTGCCAGCAGCGACGACGGGGGCTACACCTTC
J gene: TRBJ1-2; D gene: -; clone size: -; V gene: TRBV5-4; CDR3 protein: CASSKPHIGYTF; CDR3 DNA: TGTGCCAGCAGCAAACCCCACATTGGCTACACCTTC
J gene: TRBJ1-4; D gene: TRBD1; clone size: -; V gene: TRBV25-1; CDR3 protein: CASSGPGQGSGKLFF; CDR3 DNA: TGTGCCAGCAGTGGGCCGGGACAGGGGAGCGGAAAACTGTTTTTT
J gene: TRBJ1-1; D gene: -; clone size: -; V gene: TRBV27; CDR3 protein: CASSSSFLNTEAFF; CDR3 DNA: TGTGCCAGCAGTTCCTCGTTTCTGAACACTGAAGCTTTCTTT
J gene: TRBJ2-2; D gene: -; clone size: -; V gene: TRBV5-1; CDR3 protein: CASSLGTTLNTGELFF; CDR3 DNA: TGCGCCAGCAGCTTGGGGACTACCCTGAACACCGGGGAGCTGTTTTTT
J gene: TRBJ2-3; D gene: -; clone size: few; V gene: TRBV5-4; CDR3 protein: CASRSGTGREDTQYF; CDR3 DNA: TGTGCCAGCAGGTCGGGGACCGGGAGAGAGGATACGCAGTATTTT
J gene: TRBJ2-7; D gene: -; clone size: many; V gene: TRBV5-6; CDR3 protein: CASSLDKYEQYF; CDR3 DNA: TGTGCCAGCAGCCTCGACAAGTACGAGCAGTACTTC
J gene: TRBJ2-3; D gene: TRBD1; clone size: -; V gene: TRBV15; CDR3 protein: CATSRVGKGATDTQYF; CDR3 DNA: TGTGCCACCAGCAGAGTGGGGAAGGGGGCGACAGATACGCAGTATTTT
J gene: TRBJ2-1; D gene: TRBD2; clone size: many; V gene: TRBV7-9; CDR3 protein: CASSPAASGEDEQFF; CDR3 DNA: TGTGCCAGCAGCCCCGCGGCAAGCGGGGAGGACGAGCAGTTCTTC
J gene: TRBJ1-2; D gene: -; clone size: -; V gene: TRBV7-6; CDR3 protein: CASSPWGGGYTF; CDR3 DNA: TGTGCCAGCAGCCCTTGGGGCGGCGGCTACACCTTC
J gene: TRBJ1-5; D gene: -; clone size: few; V gene: TRBV5-1; CDR3 protein: CASSLDSSNQPQHF; CDR3 DNA: TGCGCCAGCAGCCTCGACAGTAGCAATCAGCCCCAGCATTTT
J gene: TRBJ2-5; D gene: TRBD2; clone size: many; V gene: TRBV5-6; CDR3 protein: CASSWGLAGVETQYF; CDR3 DNA: TGTGCCAGCAGCTGGGGACTAGCGGGGGTGGAGACCCAGTACTTC
J gene: TRBJ2-3; D gene: TRBD1; clone size: many; V gene: TRBV11-2; CDR3 protein: CASSSTDRDTDTQYF; CDR3 DNA: TGTGCCAGCAGCTCCACCGACAGGGACACAGATACGCAGTATTTT
J gene: TRBJ1-1; D gene: TRBD1; clone size: -; V gene: TRBV5-6; CDR3 protein: CASSLGRTGLTEAFF; CDR3 DNA: TGTGCCAGCAGCTTGGGTCGGACAGGGTTGACTGAAGCTTTCTTT
J gene: TRBJ2-2; D gene: -; clone size: few; V gene: TRBV27; CDR3 protein: CASSQHPTRGGANTGELFF; CDR3 DNA: TGTGCCAGCAGTCAACACCCTACAAGAGGGGGGGCGAACACCGGGGAGCTGTTTTTT
J gene: TRBJ1-3; D gene: -; clone size: -; V gene: TRBV6-6; CDR3 protein: CASKGGDYGNTIYF; CDR3 DNA: TGTGCCAGCAAAGGGGGGGATTATGGAAACACCATATATTTT
J gene: TRBJ1-4; D gene: -; clone size: few; V gene: TRBV7-9; CDR3 protein: CASSLEGGNEKLFF; CDR3 DNA: TGTGCCAGCAGCTTGGAGGGTGGTAATGAAAAACTGTTTTTT
J gene: TRBJ1-2; D gene: -; clone size: -; V gene: TRBV4-2; CDR3 protein: CASSQANYGYTF; CDR3 DNA: TGTGCCAGCAGCCAAGCAAACTATGGCTACACCTTC
J gene: TRBJ2-7; D gene: -; clone size: -; V gene: TRBV28; CDR3 protein: CATTDSSNYEQYF; CDR3 DNA: TGTGCCACTACGGACAGCTCAAACTACGAGCAGTACTTC
J gene: TRBJ1-4; D gene: -; clone size: many; V gene: TRBV29-1; CDR3 protein: CSALRRGANEKLFF; CDR3 DNA: TGCAGCGCTCTCAGACGGGGTGCTAATGAAAAACTGTTTTTT
J gene: TRBJ1-1; D gene: -; clone size: few; V gene: TRBV4-1; CDR3 protein: CASSQGQPTEAFF; CDR3 DNA: TGCGCCAGCAGCCAAGGACAACCCACTGAAGCTTTCTTT
J gene: TRBJ2-3; D gene: TRBD2; clone size: -; V gene: TRBV6-5; CDR3 protein: CASSVAGGTDTQYF; CDR3 DNA: TGTGCCAGCAGTGTAGCGGGGGGCACAGATACGCAGTATTTT
J gene: TRBJ1-3; D gene: -; clone size: few; V gene: TRBV7-8; CDR3 protein: CASKGAGNTIYF; CDR3 DNA: TGTGCCAGCAAGGGAGCTGGAAACACCATATATTTT
J gene: TRBJ2-5; D gene: TRBD1; clone size: few; V gene: TRBV7-9; CDR3 protein: CASSPRTGKETQYF; CDR3 DNA: TGTGCCAGCAGCCCACGGACAGGGAAAGAGACCCAGTACTTC
J gene: TRBJ2-2; D gene: TRBD1; clone size: -; V gene: TRBV5-1; CDR3 protein: CASSPTGQGLYGELFF; CDR3 DNA: TGCGCCAGCAGCCCTACAGGACAGGGTTTATACGGGGAGCTGTTTTTT
J gene: TRBJ2-3; D gene: TRBD1; clone size: -; V gene: TRBV7-9; CDR3 protein: CASSLAASGGRADTQYF; CDR3 DNA: TGTGCCAGCAGCTTAGCAGCCTCAGGGGGCCGGGCAGATACGCAGTATTTT